The rows below give T cell receptor beta chains drawn from one sample of a study of blood T cell repertoires in COVID-19. Method: immunoSEQ multiplex PCR; TCRdb's copy keeps in-frame clones and lacks some. The sample contains about 87,000 clones, approximately 83% of which appear only once. The sample consisted of peripheral blood. The origin of the receptors is a woman aged 70 to 79 with acute or convalescent COVID-19. The CDR3 runs from the conserved cysteine through the conserved F or W. The D gene is left open where the match is weak. The size field is filled for only some rows; it gives once, few, many or a size class.

j_call clone_size v_call d_call cdr3_aa cdr3_nt
TRBJ1-2 once TRBV4-1 - CASSRDGSYGYTF TGCGCCAGCAGCCGGGACGGGAGCTATGGCTACACCTTC
TRBJ1-6 - TRBV7-9 TRBD1 CASSFTGDSPLHF TGTGCCAGCAGCTTTACAGGGGACTCACCCCTCCACTTT
TRBJ1-2 - TRBV19 - CASSITGTTNYGYTF TGTGCCAGTAGTATCACCGGGACAACGAACTATGGCTACACCTTC
TRBJ1-3 once TRBV6-1 - CASSERPPGGNTIYF TGTGCCAGCAGTGAAAGGCCCCCGGGAGGAAACACCATATATTTT
TRBJ2-2 once TRBV9 - CASSGHRDTGELFF TGTGCCAGCAGCGGACACAGGGATACCGGGGAGCTGTTTTTT
TRBJ1-6 - TRBV18 - CASSPNRDSSPLHF TGTGCCAGCTCACCAAACAGGGATTCTTCACCCCTCCACTTT
TRBJ1-1 few TRBV11-2 TRBD1 CASSWTGSDTEAFF TGTGCCAGCAGCTGGACAGGGTCGGACACTGAAGCTTTCTTT
TRBJ2-5 - TRBV11-3 TRBD1 CASSLNSRGETQYF TGTGCCAGCAGCTTAAATTCCAGGGGGGAGACCCAGTACTTC
TRBJ2-2 - TRBV7-3 - CASSLNGNGELFF TGTGCCAGCAGCTTAAACGGGAACGGGGAGCTGTTTTTT
TRBJ2-7 - TRBV3-1/TRBV3-2 - CASSQMRLPSHEQYF TGTGCCAGCAGCCAGATGAGGCTCCCAAGCCACGAGCAGTACTTC
TRBJ2-1 - TRBV6-5 - CASSYGSGEFF TGTGCCAGCAGTTACGGGTCGGGGGAGTTCTTC
TRBJ1-2 - TRBV29-1 - CSVVGLGYTF TGCAGCGTTGTGGGACTCGGCTACACCTTC
TRBJ1-2 once TRBV5-8 TRBD1 CASSPGQGVGYTF TGTGCCAGCAGCCCGGGACAGGGAGTCGGCTACACCTTC
TRBJ2-3 - TRBV5-1 - CASSFTVTDTQYF TGCGCCAGCAGCTTCACTGTTACAGATACGCAGTATTTT
TRBJ2-7 - TRBV10-1 - CAGLQGVDYEQYF TGCGCCGGGTTACAGGGAGTAGACTACGAGCAGTACTTC
TRBJ2-4 few TRBV14 TRBD1 CASSQVAGTGVTKNIQYF TGTGCCAGCAGCCAAGTAGCGGGGACAGGGGTAACCAAAAACATTCAGTACTTC
TRBJ1-4 once TRBV19 - CASSITGANEKLFF TGTGCCAGTAGTATTACAGGAGCTAATGAAAAACTGTTTTTT
TRBJ2-3 - TRBV20-1 - CSAAGDTQYF TGCAGTGCTGCAGGGGATACGCAGTATTTT
TRBJ2-7 - TRBV6-4 TRBD1 CASSGNRQGAVYEQYF TGTGCCAGCAGTGGAAACAGACAGGGGGCGGTGTACGAGCAGTACTTC
TRBJ1-1 - TRBV11-2 TRBD1 CASRDRGYTEAFF TGTGCCAGCCGAGACAGGGGGTACACTGAAGCTTTCTTT